The 25 T cell receptor beta chains in this list originate from one sample, sequenced in a study of T cells in Graves' hyperthyroidism and ophthalmopathy. From RNA transcripts, TCR beta CDR3 regions were amplified. In the first-round RT-PCR of the TCR CDR3, the HTBI primer set was used. A single record per CDR3 protein comes from TCRdb applying MiXCR to the multiplex PCR reads. The sample has just under 750,000 distinct CDR3 sequences; roughly a third are singletons. Specimen: blood. The receptors come from a woman in her 40s with Graves' hyperthyroidism.

This clonotype was observed at least ten times. V usage is TRBV7-9 and J usage is TRBJ1-1, with D uncertain. Germline V lookup: CDR1 SEHNR, CDR2 FQNEAQ (reference sequence). V lost 2 bases and J 2 bases, leaving 9 bases between the germline ends. This CDR3 is 14 amino acids long. This chain's CDR3 is CASSLISRNTEAFF. CDR3 nucleotide sequence: TGTGCCAGCAGCTTAATTTCCCGTAACACTGAAGCTTTCTTT.

The rearrangement joins TRBV20-1 to TRBJ2-5; D is unclear. The germline V gene has CDR1 DFQATT and CDR2 SNEGSKA (reference sequence). The V end was cut by 5 bases, the J end by 4 bases, with 8 bases between. The CDR3 loop spans 11 amino acids. DNA for the CDR3: TGCAGTGCTCCTGGGCTAGAGACCCAGTACTTC. Protein product: CSAPGLETQYF.

This chain connects TRBV10-3 to TRBJ1-2; D possibly corresponds to TRBD1 (6 bases). Deletions cut 2 bases from V and 4 bases from J, with 14 bases between. Germline lookup yields CDR1 ENHRY and CDR2 SYGVKD. The CDR3 contains 15 residues. DNA of the CDR3: TGTGCCATCAGTGAGGCTAGCGGGGGCAGCTATGGCTACACCTTC. It is translated as CAISEASGGSYGYTF.

A note on this clonotype: A single base separates this from a much larger clone, so it may be a read error. The CDR3 ends on some other residue instead of the conserved phenylalanine or tryptophan, so this is likely a read error. This chain uses TRBV19 with TRBJ1-1; no definite D call. This CDR3 is 17 amino acids long. Deletions cut 5 bases from V and 5 bases from J, with 24 bases between. The germline V gene has CDR1 LNHDA and CDR2 SQIVND (reference sequence). The CDR3 region is CASSEGYHTDPRTEAFL. CDR3 DNA: TGTGCCAGTAGTGAGGGATACCACACCGACCCGAGAACTGAAGCTTTCCTT.

The chain links TRBV3-1 to TRBJ1-2; tentatively, D is TRBD1 (5 bases). V lost 4 bases, J lost 0 bases, and 12 bases lay in between. In germline, CDR1 is LGHDT, CDR2 YNNKEL (reference sequence). The CDR3 is made up of 15 amino acids. CDR3 protein: CASSRDSSANYGYTF. CDR3 coding DNA: TGTGCCAGCAGCCGTGACAGCTCTGCTAACTATGGCTACACCTTC.

This clonotype came up a few times. The chain links TRBV28 to TRBJ1-1, with D unresolved. This CDR3 is 14 amino acids long. Germline V gene data show CDR1 as MDHEN and CDR2 as SYDVKM. V was pared by 6 bases and J by 0 bases, with 11 bases between. The CDR3 spells CASRLGLMNTEAFF. CDR3 sequence (DNA): TGTGCCAGCAGGCTTGGGCTGATGAACACTGAAGCTTTCTTT.

This clonotype has a count of ten or more. The chain carries TRBV2 and TRBJ1-2; TRBD1 aligns across 9 bases. Trimming cost V 5 bases and J 2 bases; bases outside gene matches: 9. The germline gives CDR1 SNHLY, CDR2 FYNNEI. This CDR3 is built from 16 residues. The chain's CDR3 is CASSHRTGDENYGYTF. In nucleotides, the CDR3 is TGTGCCAGCAGTCACCGGACAGGGGACGAGAACTATGGCTACACCTTC.

The rearrangement links TRBV5-6 to TRBJ2-2; D gene unclear. V lost 0 bases, J lost 7 bases, and 10 bases lay in between. This CDR3 region has 14 residues. Germline V gene lookup returns CDR1 SGHDT and CDR2 YYEEEE. The CDR3, as DNA: TGTGCCAGCAGCTTGGCCCTAGTGATCGGGGAGCTGTTTTTT. Its protein is CASSLALVIGELFF.

The genes are TRBV4-1 and TRBJ2-7; TRBD1 or TRBD2 may be the D gene (6 bases each). The V end lost 4 bases, the J end lost 9 bases, and 19 bases lay between the germline ends. Germline CDR1 and CDR2: MGHRA and YSYEKL. This CDR3 comprises 14 residues. The CDR3: CASSPPLEGVGQYF. CDR3 sequence (DNA): TGCGCCAGCAGCCCCCCATTGGAGGGGGTCGGGCAGTACTTC.

This clonotype was recorded many times. This sequence joins TRBV13 and TRBJ2-7; D gene ambiguous. Per the germline V gene, CDR1 is PRHDT and CDR2 is FYEKMQ (reference sequence). The CDR3 totals 13 residues. Trimming removed 4 bases from V and 2 bases from J, with 9 bases in between. This chain's CDR3 is CASSSDLAYEQYF. The CDR3 coding sequence is TGTGCCAGCAGCTCCGACCTGGCCTACGAGCAGTACTTC.

J is TRBJ1-5 and V is TRBV20-1; D gene unclear. V lost 1 base to trimming and J lost 5 bases, with 15 bases between them. Germline CDR1 is DFQATT and CDR2 is SNEGSKA (reference sequence). The CDR3 sequence is 15 residues long. CDR3 in amino acids: CSARVTGRSHQPQHF. The CDR3, as DNA: TGCAGTGCTAGAGTGACCGGGAGGAGCCATCAGCCCCAGCATTTT.

With regard to this clonotype: A much bigger clone sits one base away, suggesting this may be a read error. This chain joins TRBV7-2 and TRBJ1-1; TRBD1 agrees at 7 bases. CDR3 length: 15 amino acids. Germline CDR1 and CDR2: SGHTA and FQGNSA. J was trimmed by 3 bases and V by 4 bases; bases with no gene match: 8. The CDR3 is CASSSYTTGDTEAFF. CDR3 sequence (DNA): TGTGCCAGCAGCTCGTATACTACAGGGGACACTGAAGCTTTCTTT. The full variable domain, its missing parts supplied by reference TRBV7-2 and TRBJ1-1, is GAGVSQSPSNKVTEKGKDVELRCDPISGHTALYWYRQSLGQGLEFLIYFQGNSAPDKSGLPSDRFSAERTGGSVSTLTIQRTQQEDSAVYLCASSSYTTGDTEAFFGQGTRLTVV.

This clonotype was observed many times. The chain joins TRBV6-5 to TRBJ1-1; the D gene is possibly TRBD1 (6 bases). There are 13 residues in the CDR3. CDR1 and CDR2 from the germline V gene are MNHEY and SVGAGI. The V end was cut by 7 bases, the J end by 4 bases, with 13 bases between. In DNA form, the CDR3 reads TGTGCCAGCAAATACAGGGAGGGCACTGAAGCTTTCTTT. Its protein is CASKYREGTEAFF.

This clonotype was seen at least ten times. This chain links TRBV20-1 with TRBJ1-5; no reliable D call. This CDR3 contains 12 residues. CDR1 and CDR2 from the germline V gene are DFQATT and SNEGSKA (reference sequence). The CDR3 nucleotides are TGCAGCGCCCGAAGCGGCAATCAGCCCCAGCATTTT. Translated, it gives CSARSGNQPQHF.

This sequence joins TRBV5-1 and TRBJ1-2; D is uncertain. The CDR3 spans 14 residues. CDR1 and CDR2 (germline): SGHRS, YFSETQ. Trimming took off 1 base at V and 4 bases at J, with 11 bases between the two ends. This CDR3 is CASSLSEFTYGYTF. In DNA, the CDR3 is TGCGCCAGCAGCTTGTCGGAATTCACCTATGGCTACACCTTC.

Ten or more counts support this clonotype. V and J are TRBV7-2 and TRBJ2-5; D perhaps matches TRBD2 (5 bases). CDR1 and CDR2 from the germline V gene are SGHTA and FQGNSA. V gave up 8 bases and J gave up 14 bases, with 24 bases separating them. This CDR3 has 13 amino acids. Written as DNA, the CDR3 is TGTGCCAGCTCAACCAACGAGGGCGGCCGGCACTACTTC. It yields the protein CASSTNEGGRHYF.

At least ten counts were recorded for this clonotype. The chain employs TRBV9 and TRBJ1-1; TRBD1 agrees at 10 bases. V lost 2 bases and J lost 10; bases outside the gene matches: 14. This CDR3 is built from 16 residues. Germline values: CDR1 SGDLS, CDR2 YYNGEE. As DNA, the CDR3 is TGTGCCAGCAGCGTCATAACCGGGACAGGGGCCCGCGGAGCTTTCTTT. It yields the protein CASSVITGTGARGAFF.

The sample holds a few counts of this clonotype. A junction end diverges from the germline sequence, so it may reflect a read error. The V and J genes are TRBV24-1 and TRBJ2-2; TRBD2 agrees at 7 bases. This CDR3 region has 15 residues. The germline gives CDR1 KGHDR, CDR2 SFDVKD. The CDR3: CATSDPAGNKNEQFF. The CDR3, as DNA: TGTGCCACCAGTGACCCAGCGGGAAATAAAAATGAGCAGTTTTTT.

This chain uses TRBV5-6 with TRBJ1-4; 8 bases agree with TRBD1. The germline CDR1 and CDR2 sequences are SGHDT and YYEEEE. This CDR3 comprises 14 residues. Germline trimming cut 2 bases from V and 5 bases from J; bases unmatched to any gene: 2. CDR3 coding DNA: TGTGCCAGCAGCTTTAGACAGGGGAATGAAAAACTGTTTTTT. It yields the protein CASSFRQGNEKLFF.

Worth noting for this clonotype: Just one base apart from a much larger clone, this may be a read error. V and J are TRBV19 and TRBJ1-6; tentatively, D is TRBD1 (6 bases). This CDR3 has 14 amino acids. CDR1 and CDR2 from the germline V gene are LNHDA and SQIVND (reference sequence). As DNA, the CDR3 is TGTGTCAGTATCCCGACAGGATCGGTTTCACCCCTCCACTTT. Amino acid sequence: CVSIPTGSVSPLHF.

This clonotype was counted ten times or more. The chain carries TRBV7-9 and TRBJ1-1; 7 bases agree with TRBD1. This CDR3 comprises 17 residues. V was pared by 2 bases and J by 2 bases, with 11 bases of the junction left unmatched. Per the germline V gene, CDR1 is SEHNR and CDR2 is FQNEAQ (reference sequence). The CDR3 region is CASSLRTRTGPNTEAFF. The CDR3 DNA reads as TGTGCCAGCAGCTTAAGGACAAGGACAGGACCTAACACTGAAGCTTTCTTT.

This clonotype has a handful of counts. The V and J genes are TRBV20-1 and TRBJ1-1; 10 bases align to TRBD1. Germline CDR1 DFQATT, CDR2 SNEGSKA (reference sequence). The CDR3 is 16 residues long. The junction had 7 bases not matched to a gene; V was cut back by 0 bases and J by 3 bases. The CDR3 DNA reads as TGCAGTGCTAGAGACTGGGACAGGGGACGGGACACTGAAGCTTTCTTT. This gives the protein CSARDWDRGRDTEAFF.

On this clonotype: This may arise from a read error, as a much more abundant clone is one base away. The chain joins TRBV20-1 to TRBJ2-7, with D possibly called TRBD1 or TRBD2 (5 bases each). The germline V gene has CDR1 DFQATT and CDR2 SNEGSKA (reference sequence). The CDR3 contains 12 residues. Trimming stripped 6 bases from V and 4 bases from J, with 13 bases between. Here the CDR3 DNA reads TGCAGTGCAAACCGGGGCATATACGAGCAGTACTTC. It translates to CSANRGIYEQYF.

The chain carries TRBV19 and TRBJ1-3; possible D gene TRBD1, 6 bases. Germline V gene data show CDR1 as LNHDA and CDR2 as SQIVND (reference sequence). V dropped 6 bases and J dropped 3 bases, with 18 bases sitting between them. The CDR3 runs to 16 residues. The CDR3 loop is CASSNAGQGSGNTIYF. The CDR3 bases are TGTGCCAGTAGCAATGCGGGACAAGGGAGTGGAAACACCATATATTTT.

The V gene is TRBV2, the J gene TRBJ2-5; tentatively, D is TRBD1 (5 bases). Per the germline V gene, CDR1 is SNHLY and CDR2 is FYNNEI. The CDR3 is made up of 13 amino acids. Trimming took off 6 bases at V and 4 bases at J, with 12 bases between the two ends. CDR3 bases: TGTGCCAGCAGGAAAGAAGGGGTAGAGACCCAGTACTTC. It yields the protein CASRKEGVETQYF.